One sample yielded the 27 T cell receptor beta chains listed below, sequenced in a study of blood T cell repertoires in COVID-19. Sequencing used immunoSEQ multiplex PCR; TCRdb keeps in-frame clones, though not all of them. This repertoire shows 75,000 to 85,000 clones, more than 75% found once; its top ten account for roughly 9.7%. The source material was peripheral blood. The receptors stem from a man aged 55 to 70 with COVID-19, enrolled during active disease.

The chain uses TRBV9 and TRBJ2-7, with TRBD2 matching 15 bases. The CDR3 has 17 amino acids. Germline assignment: CDR1 SGDLS and CDR2 YYNGEE. Trimming cost V 2 bases and J 2 bases; bases outside gene matches: 5. The CDR3 nucleotides are TGTGCCAGCAGCGTGGGACTAGCGGGGGGACCGGCCTACGAGCAGTACTTC. As protein: CASSVGLAGGPAYEQYF.

This clone has a handful of counts. The V and J genes are TRBV4-1 and TRBJ2-2; no reliable D call. The V end lost 4 bases, the J end lost 2 bases, and 5 bases lay between the germline ends. Germline CDR1 reads MGHRA; CDR2 reads YSYEKL. The CDR3 has 13 amino acids. The CDR3 protein is CASSLYNTGELFF. As DNA, the CDR3 is TGCGCCAGCAGCCTATATAACACCGGGGAGCTGTTTTTT.

DNA of the CDR3: TGCGCCAGCAGCTCTCTAGCGGGAGTCTACGAGCAGTACTTC. This sequence encodes CASSSLAGVYEQYF. The chain employs TRBV5-1 and TRBJ2-7; 10 bases match TRBD2. The CDR3 contains 14 residues. J gave up 3 bases and V 3 bases, and 3 bases lay outside the gene matches. Germline V CDR1 and CDR2: SGHRS, YFSETQ. Complete variable domain (other parts from reference TRBV5-1 and TRBJ2-7): KAGVTQTPRYLIKTRGQQVTLSCSPISGHRSVSWYQQTPGQGLQFLFEYFSETQRNKGNFPGRFSGRQFSNSRSEMNVSTLELGDSALYLCASSSLAGVYEQYFGPGTRLTVT.

This clone was observed a single time. The CDR3 DNA follows: TGCGCCAGCAGCCAGGGACAGTTCAATCAGCCCCAGCATTTT. This gives the protein CASSQGQFNQPQHF. The chain has TRBV4-1 and TRBJ1-5; 7 bases fit TRBD1. J gave up 3 bases and V 3 bases, and 2 bases lay outside the gene matches. CDR1 is MGHRA and CDR2 is YSYEKL in the germline V gene. This CDR3 comprises 14 residues.

The gene calls are TRBV28 and TRBJ1-2; TRBD1 is a possible D gene (5 bases). In germline, CDR1 is MDHEN, CDR2 SYDVKM. V lost 4 bases, J lost 1 base, and 13 bases lay in between. The CDR3 extends over 15 amino acids. The CDR3 region is CASSSAGGVNYGYTF. CDR3 nucleotides: TGTGCCAGCAGTTCCGCCGGAGGGGTTAACTATGGCTACACCTTC.

The chain joins TRBV4-1 to TRBJ2-1; 10 bases are shared with TRBD2. CDR3 length: 16 residues. CDR1 MGHRA and CDR2 YSYEKL come from the germline V gene. V trimming: 1 base; J trimming: 7 bases; junction bases outside the gene matches: 7. CDR3 sequence: CASSQGRLAGANEQFF. The DNA for the CDR3 is TGCGCCAGCAGCCAAGGCAGGCTAGCGGGAGCGAATGAGCAGTTCTTC.

The V call is TRBV2, the J call TRBJ1-1, with D hard to call. The CDR3 consists of 11 residues. V was clipped by 0 bases and J by 10 bases, with 6 bases between them. Germline V gene data show CDR1 as SNHLY and CDR2 as FYNNEI. CDR3 loop: CASSEARGAFF. The DNA of the CDR3 is TGTGCCAGCAGTGAAGCGCGTGGAGCTTTCTTT.

The rearrangement links TRBV27 to TRBJ2-1; D possibly corresponds to TRBD2 (7 bases). Germline V CDR1 and CDR2: MNHEY, SMNVEV (reference sequence). The V and J ends lost 1 base and 7 bases respectively, with 14 bases between them. The CDR3 is made up of 15 amino acids. The CDR3 sequence: CASSLWGGPGNEQFF. CDR3 DNA sequence: TGTGCCAGCAGTTTATGGGGGGGGCCCGGAAATGAGCAGTTCTTC.

The rearrangement joins TRBV5-4 to TRBJ2-1, with 11 positions matching TRBD1. The CDR3 has 16 residues. CDR1 and CDR2 (germline): SGHNT, YYREEE (reference sequence). The V and J ends lost 4 bases and 6 bases, in that order; junction bases with no gene match: 9. The CDR3 protein is CASSSLDRGLGNEQFF. DNA for the CDR3: TGTGCCAGCAGCAGCCTGGACAGGGGGCTAGGCAATGAGCAGTTCTTC.

The rearrangement joins TRBV3-1 (or the pseudogene TRBV3-2) to TRBJ1-2, with a weak D call TRBD1 (5 bases). CDR3 size: 13 residues. Trimming stripped 2 bases from V and 8 bases from J, with 12 bases between. CDR1 and CDR2 from the germline V gene are LGHDT and YNNKEL (reference sequence). The DNA for the CDR3 is TGTGCCAGCAGCCAAAGGGGAGGCGGAGGCTACACCTTC. Amino acid sequence: CASSQRGGGGYTF.

The rearrangement joins TRBV18 to TRBJ2-7, with D tentatively TRBD2 (5 bases). V was cut by 1 base and J by 4 bases, with 8 bases left in between. The CDR3 sequence is 13 residues long. CDR1 and CDR2 from the germline V gene are KGHSH and LQKENI. As DNA, the CDR3 is TGTGCCAGCTCACCACAGGGAGCGTACGAGCAGTACTTC. This encodes CASSPQGAYEQYF.

This sequence joins TRBV12-3 or TRBV12-4 and TRBJ1-6; maybe TRBD1 (5 bases). V was clipped by 6 bases and J by 8 bases, with 8 bases between them. CDR3 length: 12 residues. CDR3 region: CASSDRYSPLHF. CDR3 nucleotide sequence: TGTGCCAGCAGCGACAGATATTCACCCCTCCACTTT.

This clone was counted between two and nine times. The gene calls are TRBV2 and TRBJ2-7; weak D call: TRBD2 (5 bases). From germline, CDR1 is SNHLY and CDR2 FYNNEI. V was clipped by 8 bases and J by 2 bases, with 10 bases between them. This CDR3 is built from 12 residues. CDR3 nucleotide sequence: TGTGCCAGCTCTCCTAGCACCTACGAGCAGTACTTC. Translating gives CASSPSTYEQYF.

This clone was seen once. The genes are TRBV12-3 or TRBV12-4 and TRBJ1-2; the D gene is possibly TRBD1 (5 bases). V was trimmed by 6 bases and J by 4 bases, leaving 12 bases between them. The CDR3 spans 13 residues. CDR3 region: CASSSDSSYGYTF. The CDR3 nucleotides read TGTGCCAGCAGCTCCGACAGTAGCTATGGCTACACCTTC.

The chain links TRBV29-1 to TRBJ1-2, with D unclear. The CDR3 contains 14 residues. Germline CDR1 and CDR2: SQVTM and ANQGSEA. Trimming took off 3 bases at V and 10 bases at J, with 21 bases between the two ends. The CDR3 nucleotides read TGCAGCGTTGAGCGTCAGGCCTTATCCAAGGTCTACACCTTC. Its protein product is CSVERQALSKVYTF.

This clone was detected ten times or more. The chain combines TRBV3-1 (or the pseudogene TRBV3-2) with TRBJ1-1; 7 bases match TRBD1. The CDR3 length is 14 residues. Per the germline V gene, CDR1 is LGHDT and CDR2 is YNNKEL (reference sequence). V shed 4 bases and J 0 bases; nucleotides not matched to a gene: 2. The DNA for the CDR3 is TGTGCCAGCAGCCGGGACAGCTTGAACACTGAAGCTTTCTTT. Protein product: CASSRDSLNTEAFF.

This clone appeared a single time. The chain is built from TRBV19 and TRBJ1-1, with TRBD1 matching 7 bases. The J segment lost 4 bases and the V segment lost 3 bases, leaving 5 bases of the junction unmatched. The CDR3 consists of 14 residues. CDR1 and CDR2 (germline): LNHDA, SQIVND (reference sequence). CDR3 nucleotides: TGTGCCAGTAGTATTGACAGGGAGGCCACTGAAGCTTTCTTT. This gives the protein CASSIDREATEAFF.

The rearrangement joins TRBV6-1 to TRBJ2-7, with a possible D match to TRBD1 (5 bases). Trimming removed 3 bases from V and 2 bases from J, with 14 bases in between. This CDR3 has 15 amino acids. Germline V gene lookup returns CDR1 MNHNS and CDR2 SASEGT. The CDR3 protein is CASSDRRTLTYEQYF. The CDR3 DNA reads as TGTGCCAGCAGTGACCGCCGGACACTTACCTACGAGCAGTACTTC.

J is TRBJ2-7 and V is TRBV6-5; D might be TRBD2 (6 bases). V gave up 4 bases and J gave up 2 bases, with 15 bases separating them. Germline CDR1 MNHEY, CDR2 SVGAGI. This CDR3 comprises 15 residues. DNA for the CDR3: TGTGCCAGCAGTTTAGGGACGGGAGTAACCTACGAGCAGTACTTC. Translation gives CASSLGTGVTYEQYF.

V is TRBV7-6 and J is TRBJ1-1; TRBD1 aligns across 12 bases. The CDR3 runs to 15 residues. J was trimmed by 5 bases and V by 1 base; bases with no gene match: 2. Per the germline V gene, CDR1 is SGHVS and CDR2 is FNYEAQ. CDR3 DNA sequence: TGTGCCAGCAGCTTAGGGGGACAGGGGGCGACTGAAGCTTTCTTT. It yields the protein CASSLGGQGATEAFF.

The J gene is TRBJ1-2, the V gene TRBV30; D remains ambiguous. CDR1 and CDR2 (germline): GTSNPN, SVGIG (reference sequence). The V end lost 4 bases, the J end lost 4 bases, and 19 bases lay between the germline ends. The CDR3 length is 15 residues. CDR3 nucleotides: TGTGCCTGGAAACTGTACGGAGCCCTTCGCTATGGCTACACCTTC. Translating it yields CAWKLYGALRYGYTF.

This rearrangement joins TRBV6-5 to TRBJ1-3; tentative D call: TRBD1 (5 bases). Germline V gene lookup returns CDR1 MNHEY and CDR2 SVGAGI. The ends were cut back, 8 bases at V and 3 bases at J, with 14 bases in the middle. The CDR3 runs 14 residues. For the CDR3, the DNA is TGTGCCAGCCCGGACAAAGATTTTGGAAACACCATATATTTT. Translated: CASPDKDFGNTIYF.

V is TRBV12-3 or TRBV12-4 and J is TRBJ1-2, with a tentative D call TRBD1 (5 bases). The CDR3 has 12 amino acids. Trimming pared 5 bases from V and 6 bases from J, leaving 10 bases between. CDR3 sequence reads: CASSQTRDGYTF. Here the CDR3 DNA reads TGTGCCAGCAGTCAAACCAGGGATGGCTACACCTTC.

The rearrangement joins TRBV7-6 to TRBJ2-1; D possibly corresponds to TRBD2 (5 bases). Trimming took 5 bases from V and 8 from J, leaving 22 bases between them. CDR3 length equals 16 residues. Germline V gives CDR1 SGHVS, CDR2 FNYEAQ. Here the CDR3 reads CASSPSYVRGTDEQFF. CDR3 nucleotides: TGTGCCAGCAGCCCCTCTTATGTTCGGGGTACGGATGAGCAGTTCTTC. Drawing the rest from reference TRBV7-6 and TRBJ2-1, the complete variable domain is GAGVSQSPRYKVTKRGQDVALRCDPISGHVSLYWYRQALGQGPEFLTYFNYEAQQDKSGLPNDRFSAERPEGSISTLTIQRTEQRDSAMYRCASSPSYVRGTDEQFFGPGTRLTVL.

The rearrangement links TRBV5-6 to TRBJ1-4, with a tentative D call TRBD1 (5 bases). CDR1 SGHDT and CDR2 YYEEEE come from the germline V gene. V gave up 4 bases and J gave up 1 base, with 11 bases separating them. The CDR3 is 15 amino acids. The CDR3 reads CASSPGSLTNEKLFF. CDR3 bases: TGTGCCAGCAGCCCAGGGTCTCTAACTAATGAAAAACTGTTTTTT.

The rearrangement uses TRBV2 and TRBJ2-5; 9 nucleotides align to TRBD1. V gave up 6 bases and J gave up 3 bases; unmatched junction bases: 5. The germline gives CDR1 SNHLY, CDR2 FYNNEI. The CDR3 has 14 residues. The DNA of the CDR3 is TGTGCCAGCAGGGGCAGGACAGGGGAAGAGACCCAGTACTTC. This codes for CASRGRTGEETQYF.

The chain couples TRBV2 to TRBJ1-2; possibly TRBD1 for D (6 bases). There are 13 residues in the CDR3. V gave up 7 bases and J gave up 4 bases, with 13 bases separating them. Germline CDR1 and CDR2: SNHLY and FYNNEI. The CDR3 DNA follows: TGTGCCAGCATGACAGGCGTCGGCTATGGCTACACCTTC. This translates into CASMTGVGYGYTF.